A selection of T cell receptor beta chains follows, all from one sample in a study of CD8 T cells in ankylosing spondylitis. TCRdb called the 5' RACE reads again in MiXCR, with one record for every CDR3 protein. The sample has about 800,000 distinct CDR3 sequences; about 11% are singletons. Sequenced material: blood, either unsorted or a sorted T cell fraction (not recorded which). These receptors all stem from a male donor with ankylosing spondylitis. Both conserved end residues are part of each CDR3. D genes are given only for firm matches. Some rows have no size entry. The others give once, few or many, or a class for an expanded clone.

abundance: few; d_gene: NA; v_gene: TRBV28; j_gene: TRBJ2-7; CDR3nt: TGTGCCAGCAGTTTCGTAATCTACGAGCAGTACTTC; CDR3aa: CASSFVIYEQYF
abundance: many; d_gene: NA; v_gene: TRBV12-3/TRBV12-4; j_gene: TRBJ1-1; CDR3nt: TGTGCCAGCAGTTTAATCGCTGGGGTCGAAGCTTTCTTT; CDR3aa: CASSLIAGVEAFF
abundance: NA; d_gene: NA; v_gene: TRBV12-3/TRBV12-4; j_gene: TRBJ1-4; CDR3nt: TGTGCCAGCAGGACGACCCATACAACTAATGAAAAACTGTTTTTT; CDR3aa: CASRTTHTTNEKLFF
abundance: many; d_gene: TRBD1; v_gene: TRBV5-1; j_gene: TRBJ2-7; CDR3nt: TGCGCCAGCAGCTTCGACTGGACAGGGGCCTACGAGCAGTACTTC; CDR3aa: CASSFDWTGAYEQYF
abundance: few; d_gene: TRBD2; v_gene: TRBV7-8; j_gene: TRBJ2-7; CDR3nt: TGTGCCAGCAGCCACTATAGCGGGAGGGCATCTCCTAATTCCGAGCAGTACTTC; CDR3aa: CASSHYSGRASPNSEQYF
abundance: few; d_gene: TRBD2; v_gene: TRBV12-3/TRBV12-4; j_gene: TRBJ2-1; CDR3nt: TGTGCCAGCAGTTTACGACTAGCGCCGTACAATGAGCAGTTCTTC; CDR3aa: CASSLRLAPYNEQFF
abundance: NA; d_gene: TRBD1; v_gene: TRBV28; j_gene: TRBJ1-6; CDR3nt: TGTGCCAGCACTTTAGGGACAGGGATATGGTCACCCCTCCACTTT; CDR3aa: CASTLGTGIWSPLHF
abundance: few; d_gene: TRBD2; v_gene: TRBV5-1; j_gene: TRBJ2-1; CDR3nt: TGCGCCAGCAGCTTGCCTAGCGGCCACAATGAGCAGTTCTTC; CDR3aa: CASSLPSGHNEQFF
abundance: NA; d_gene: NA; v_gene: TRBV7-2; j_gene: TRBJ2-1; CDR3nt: TGTGCCAGCAGCTCCCGTCCCCTGGGGGAAGAGTTCTTC; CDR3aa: CASSSRPLGEEFF
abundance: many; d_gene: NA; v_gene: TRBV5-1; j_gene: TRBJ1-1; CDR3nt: TGCGCCAGCAGCCCGGCCGAACGGGACACTGAAGCTTTCTTT; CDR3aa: CASSPAERDTEAFF
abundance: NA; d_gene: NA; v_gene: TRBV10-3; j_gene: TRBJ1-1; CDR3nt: TGTGCCATCAGTGAGTCGGAGGGTAGACGCTTTAAGGCTTTCTTT; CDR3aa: CAISESEGRRFKAFF
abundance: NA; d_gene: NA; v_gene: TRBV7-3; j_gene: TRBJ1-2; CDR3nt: TGTGCCAGCAGCACGACCCCAGGGTTGGATGGCTACACCTTC; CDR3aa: CASSTTPGLDGYTF
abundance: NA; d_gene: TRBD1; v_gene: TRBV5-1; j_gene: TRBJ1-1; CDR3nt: TGCGCCAGCAGCGGTGGACAGGGGGAAGCTTTCTTT; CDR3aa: CASSGGQGEAFF
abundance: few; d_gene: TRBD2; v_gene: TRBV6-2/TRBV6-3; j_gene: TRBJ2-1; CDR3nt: TGTGCCAGCAGACCTAAGCGGGGGGATTACAATGAGCAGTTCTTC; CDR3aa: CASRPKRGDYNEQFF